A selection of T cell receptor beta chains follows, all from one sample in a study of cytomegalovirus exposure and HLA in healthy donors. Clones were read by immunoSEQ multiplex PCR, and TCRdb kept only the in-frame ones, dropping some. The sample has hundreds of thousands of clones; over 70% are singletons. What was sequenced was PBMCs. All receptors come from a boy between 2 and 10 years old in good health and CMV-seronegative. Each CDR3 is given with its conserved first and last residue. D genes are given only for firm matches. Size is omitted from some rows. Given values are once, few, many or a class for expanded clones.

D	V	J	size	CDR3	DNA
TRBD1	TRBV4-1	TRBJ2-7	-	CASAPGYRGSHEQYF	TGCGCCAGCGCCCCGGGATACAGGGGTTCCCACGAGCAGTACTTC
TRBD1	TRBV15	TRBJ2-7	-	CATSRRTGGFSYEQYF	TGTGCCACCAGCAGAAGAACAGGGGGCTTTTCCTACGAGCAGTACTTC
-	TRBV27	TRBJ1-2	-	CASSPGTYYGYTF	TGTGCCAGCAGCCCTGGTACTTACTATGGCTACACCTTC
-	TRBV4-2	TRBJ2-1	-	CASSQSGNEQFF	TGTGCCAGCAGCCAATCGGGGAATGAGCAGTTCTTC
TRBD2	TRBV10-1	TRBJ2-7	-	CASSESVTSGASGYEQYF	TGCGCCAGCAGTGAGTCCGTGACTAGCGGGGCCTCGGGGTACGAGCAGTACTTC
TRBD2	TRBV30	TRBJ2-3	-	CAWRLGRTSVGTDTQYF	TGTGCCTGGAGATTGGGAAGAACTAGCGTTGGGACAGATACGCAGTATTTT
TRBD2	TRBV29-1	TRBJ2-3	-	CSVERLAGSTDTQYF	TGCAGCGTTGAAAGGCTAGCGGGATCCACAGATACGCAGTATTTT
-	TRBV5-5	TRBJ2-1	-	CASSPGYQSSYNEQFF	TGTGCCAGCAGCCCGGGGTACCAGAGCTCCTACAATGAGCAGTTCTTC
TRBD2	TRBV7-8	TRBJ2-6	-	CASSFRGDGANVLTF	TGTGCCAGCAGCTTCCGGGGGGACGGGGCCAACGTCCTGACTTTC
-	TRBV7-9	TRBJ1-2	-	CASSLAGGYGYTF	TGTGCCAGCAGCTTAGCAGGCGGCTATGGCTACACCTTC
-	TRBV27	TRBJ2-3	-	CASSLVGASTDTQYF	TGTGCCAGCAGTTTAGTAGGGGCGAGCACGGATACGCAGTATTTT
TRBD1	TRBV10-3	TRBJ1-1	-	CATTDRVTEAFF	TGTGCCACGACGGACAGGGTAACTGAAGCTTTCTTT
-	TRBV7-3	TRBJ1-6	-	CASSLTGFNSPLHF	TGTGCCAGCAGCTTAACCGGGTTCAATTCACCCCTCCACTTT
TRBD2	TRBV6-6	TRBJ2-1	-	CASSSLAGGPYNEQFF	TGTGCCAGCAGTTCCTTAGCGGGGGGACCTTACAATGAGCAGTTCTTC
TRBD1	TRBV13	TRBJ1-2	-	CASSAETGDYGYTF	TGTGCCAGCAGCGCCGAGACAGGGGACTATGGCTACACCTTC
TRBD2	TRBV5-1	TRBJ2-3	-	CASSLPSSGRKGGTQYF	TGCGCCAGCAGCTTGCCATCTAGCGGGAGAAAGGGAGGTACGCAGTATTTT
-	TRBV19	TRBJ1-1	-	CASTRGYTEAFF	TGTGCCAGTACTAGGGGATACACTGAAGCTTTCTTT
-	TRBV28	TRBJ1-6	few	CASKKGGSSYNSPLHF	TGTGCCAGCAAGAAGGGGGGGAGCTCCTATAATTCACCCCTCCACTTT
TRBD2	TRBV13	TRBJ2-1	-	CASSLAEYGTSNNEQFF	TGTGCCAGCAGCCTGGCGGAGTACGGGACTAGCAACAATGAGCAGTTCTTC
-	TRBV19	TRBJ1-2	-	CASSIGATNYGYTF	TGTGCCAGTAGTATAGGGGCAACTAACTATGGCTACACCTTC
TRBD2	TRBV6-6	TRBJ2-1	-	CASSYKREGHNEQFF	TGTGCCAGCAGTTACAAGCGGGAGGGCCACAATGAGCAGTTCTTC
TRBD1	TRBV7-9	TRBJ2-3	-	CASSPQTGTDTQYF	TGTGCCAGCAGCCCCCAGACAGGGACAGATACGCAGTATTTT
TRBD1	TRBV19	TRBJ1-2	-	CASSPPGTASNYGYTF	TGTGCCAGTAGTCCTCCCGGGACAGCCTCTAACTATGGCTACACCTTC
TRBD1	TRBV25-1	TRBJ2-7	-	CASSEEDRGHYEQYF	TGTGCCAGCAGTGAGGAGGACAGGGGACACTACGAGCAGTACTTC